The rows below give T cell receptor beta chains drawn from one sample of a study of early T cells in non-severe SARS-CoV-2 infection. From the 5' RACE reads, TCRdb called clonotypes with MiXCR, one entry per CDR3 protein. The table lists 45,000 to 60,000 distinct CDR3 sequences, about 8.4% of them singletons. The sample taken for sequencing was whole blood. These receptors came from an adult who was a healthcare worker with PCR-confirmed SARS-CoV-2 infection or an uninfected control (not recorded which). CDR3s include the opening cysteine and the closing phenylalanine or tryptophan. The D gene is left open where the match is weak. The size of a clone is reported for some rows only, either as once, few or many, or as a class for expanded clones.

NA,TRBJ1-6,NA,TRBV30,CACNWGANSPLHF,TGTGCCTGCAATTGGGGGGCCAATTCACCCCTCCACTTT
NA,TRBJ2-1,NA,TRBV12-3/TRBV12-4,CASSLRDGLNEQFF,TGTGCCAGCAGTTTACGGGACGGTCTAAATGAGCAGTTCTTC
many,TRBJ2-7,NA,TRBV21-1,CASSKRDRGIYEQYF,TGTGCCAGCAGCAAAAGGGACAGGGGAATCTACGAGCAGTACTTC
few,TRBJ2-3,NA,TRBV7-9,CASSPARGTDTQYF,TGTGCCAGCAGCCCTGCGAGGGGAACGGATACGCAGTATTTT
many,TRBJ2-1,NA,TRBV20-1,CSARRRESYSYNEQFF,TGCAGTGCTAGGCGGAGGGAGTCGTACTCCTACAATGAGCAGTTCTTC
many,TRBJ2-2,NA,TRBV27,CASSLTANTGELFF,TGTGCCAGCAGTTTAACAGCGAACACCGGGGAGCTGTTTTTT
few,TRBJ1-4,TRBD1,TRBV12-3/TRBV12-4,CASSLATGVEKLFF,TGTGCCAGCAGTTTGGCGACAGGGGTAGAAAAACTGTTTTTT
medium-sized,TRBJ2-1,TRBD2,TRBV20-1,CSARDSHLLAGSSYNEQFF,TGCAGTGCTAGAGATTCACACCTACTAGCGGGAAGCTCCTACAATGAGCAGTTCTTC
many,TRBJ1-1,NA,TRBV7-6,CASRAGNANTEAFF,TGTGCCAGCCGGGCAGGGAATGCGAACACTGAAGCTTTCTTT
many,TRBJ2-1,NA,TRBV5-1,CASSLGTVINEQFF,TGCGCCAGCAGCCTGGGGACGGTGATCAATGAGCAGTTCTTC
few,TRBJ2-2,TRBD1,TRBV11-1,CASSFGTGLNTGELFF,TGTGCCAGCAGCTTCGGGACAGGGCTGAACACCGGGGAGCTGTTTTTT
many,TRBJ2-3,NA,TRBV5-1,CASSLRGASTDTQYF,TGCGCCAGCAGCTTGAGGGGAGCTAGCACAGATACGCAGTATTTT
few,TRBJ2-5,TRBD2,TRBV20-1,CSAGAGYQETQYF,TGCAGTGCGGGAGCGGGGTACCAAGAGACCCAGTACTTC
NA,TRBJ2-1,TRBD2,TRBV6-6,CASTKTLAGYNEQFF,TGTGCCAGCACCAAGACACTAGCGGGCTACAATGAGCAGTTCTTC
NA,TRBJ2-1,TRBD2,TRBV5-1,CASRPRLAGGGNEQFF,TGCGCCAGCAGACCCCGACTAGCGGGAGGAGGCAATGAGCAGTTCTTC
NA,TRBJ2-1,NA,TRBV15,CATSRDWATPFEEDNEQFF,TGTGCCACCAGCAGAGATTGGGCTACCCCCTTCGAGGAAGACAATGAGCAGTTCTTC
NA,TRBJ1-1,NA,TRBV11-1,CASSRYEDTEAFF,TGTGCCAGCAGCCGATACGAGGACACTGAAGCTTTCTTT
many,TRBJ2-1,NA,TRBV9,CASSVEGLNNEQFF,TGTGCCAGCAGCGTCGAAGGACTTAACAATGAGCAGTTCTTC
many,TRBJ2-2,NA,TRBV7-2,CASSSQGRNTGELFF,TGTGCCAGCAGCTCGCAGGGCAGGAACACCGGGGAGCTGTTTTTT
many,TRBJ2-1,TRBD2,TRBV10-2,CASKLADAYNEQFF,TGCGCCAGCAAACTAGCGGATGCCTACAATGAGCAGTTCTTC
many,TRBJ2-6,TRBD2,TRBV3-1,CASSLRGLAGFGGANVLTF,TGTGCCAGCAGCCTAAGGGGGCTAGCGGGATTCGGTGGGGCCAACGTCCTGACTTTC
NA,TRBJ2-6,NA,TRBV7-6,CASSLREAWTDSGANVLTF,TGTGCCAGCAGCTTGAGAGAAGCCTGGACAGACTCTGGGGCCAACGTCCTGACTTTC
NA,TRBJ1-5,NA,TRBV4-1,CASSPRENSNQPQHF,TGCGCCAGCAGCCCGAGGGAGAATAGCAATCAGCCCCAGCATTTT
few,TRBJ2-2,NA,TRBV9,CASSVDMNTGELFF,TGTGCCAGCAGCGTAGATATGAACACCGGGGAGCTGTTTTTT
NA,TRBJ2-7,TRBD2,TRBV28,CASSPPGLAAYEQYF,TGTGCCAGCAGTCCTCCGGGACTAGCGGCCTACGAGCAGTACTTC
few,TRBJ2-1,NA,TRBV18,CASSQWATSYNEQFF,TGTGCCAGCTCACAATGGGCTACTTCCTACAATGAGCAGTTCTTC
NA,TRBJ2-6,NA,TRBV7-3,CASRGEYSGANVLTF,TGTGCCTCTAGAGGGGAGTACTCTGGGGCCAACGTCCTGACTTTC
few,TRBJ2-7,NA,TRBV24-1,CATSDPFYEQYF,TGTGCCACCAGTGACCCCTTCTACGAGCAGTACTTC
few,TRBJ2-5,TRBD2,TRBV5-6,CASSLLAGVGQETQYF,TGTGCCAGCAGCTTGCTAGCGGGAGTCGGCCAAGAGACCCAGTACTTC
NA,TRBJ2-3,TRBD2,TRBV7-2,CASSLGGLATDTQYF,TGTGCCAGCAGCTTAGGGGGACTAGCAACAGATACGCAGTATTTT
few,TRBJ2-3,TRBD2,TRBV30,CAWSETSGSFDTQYF,TGTGCCTGGAGTGAAACTAGCGGGAGTTTTGATACGCAGTATTTT
many,TRBJ2-1,NA,TRBV29-1,CSVEDGGRAEGPYNEQFF,TGCAGCGTTGAAGATGGGGGGCGAGCGGAGGGGCCCTACAATGAGCAGTTCTTC
NA,TRBJ1-1,NA,TRBV5-5,CASSVVPRTEAFF,TGTGCCAGCAGCGTTGTCCCCCGCACTGAAGCTTTCTTT
many,TRBJ1-3,TRBD1,TRBV18,CASSPGGGLSDTIYF,TGTGCCAGCTCACCAGGAGGGGGCTTATCGGACACCATATATTTT
many,TRBJ2-1,TRBD2,TRBV6-5,CASTERDFSYNEQFF,TGTGCCAGCACCGAGCGGGACTTCTCCTACAATGAGCAGTTCTTC
few,TRBJ2-3,TRBD1,TRBV28,CASSSIQGSTDTQYF,TGTGCCAGCAGTTCCATACAGGGGAGCACAGATACGCAGTATTTT
NA,TRBJ2-3,NA,TRBV5-1,CASSSPTDTQYF,TGCGCCAGCAGCTCGCCCACAGATACGCAGTATTTT
many,TRBJ1-1,NA,TRBV29-1,CSGILGGKPEAFF,TGCAGCGGAATCCTTGGAGGGAAACCTGAAGCTTTCTTT
few,TRBJ2-7,TRBD2,TRBV7-9,CASSLTTSGAYEQYF,TGTGCCAGCAGCTTAACGACTAGCGGTGCCTACGAGCAGTACTTC
few,TRBJ2-7,NA,TRBV5-1,CASSLEGTSREQYF,TGCGCCAGCAGCTTGGAAGGTACTTCTCGCGAGCAGTACTTC
few,TRBJ2-2,NA,TRBV7-2,CASSSRTRPGGELFF,TGTGCCAGCAGCTCCCGAACTCGCCCCGGCGGGGAGCTGTTTTTT
few,TRBJ2-7,NA,TRBV28,CASSFNGRRGENF,TGTGCCAGCAGTTTCAACGGTCGCAGGGGCGAAAACTTC
many,TRBJ1-5,NA,TRBV9,CASSQGTGPQPQHF,TGTGCCAGCAGTCAGGGAACAGGTCCTCAGCCCCAGCATTTT
NA,TRBJ1-5,TRBD1,TRBV4-1,CASSHTTGGVYQPQHF,TGCGCCAGCAGCCACACAACAGGGGGTGTTTATCAGCCCCAGCATTTT
NA,TRBJ2-7,TRBD2,TRBV27,CATHRGGEQYF,TGTGCCACCCACCGGGGGGGCGAGCAGTACTTC
NA,TRBJ2-7,TRBD2,TRBV4-1,CASRSPGGRYEQYF,TGCGCGAGCAGGTCGCCGGGGGGACGCTACGAGCAGTACTTC
few,TRBJ2-1,NA,TRBV28,CASRPPGGHPYNEQFF,TGTGCCAGCAGACCCCCTGGGGGCCATCCCTACAATGAGCAGTTCTTC
many,TRBJ2-1,TRBD2,TRBV9,CASSPPGGYNEQFF,TGTGCCAGCAGCCCCCCGGGGGGCTACAATGAGCAGTTCTTC
few,TRBJ2-2,NA,TRBV11-1,CASSTQGSATGELFF,TGTGCCAGCAGTACACAGGGCTCCGCTACCGGGGAGCTGTTTTTT
many,TRBJ2-1,NA,TRBV9,CASSVKSSANNEQFF,TGTGCCAGCAGCGTAAAGTCTAGCGCCAACAATGAGCAGTTCTTC
NA,TRBJ2-7,TRBD2,TRBV7-2,CASSPGGTSGTYEQYF,TGTGCCAGCAGCCCAGGAGGGACTAGCGGAACTTACGAGCAGTACTTC
many,TRBJ2-1,TRBD1,TRBV29-1,CSVDDRGDEQFF,TGCAGCGTTGACGACAGGGGGGATGAGCAGTTCTTC
NA,TRBJ2-7,NA,TRBV30,CAWSAAGYEQYF,TGTGCCTGGAGTGCTGCAGGCTACGAGCAGTACTTC